This T cell receptor beta chain was identified during a study of T-cell reconstitution after alpha-beta-depleted transplantation in children. Regarding the study as a whole: By one year post-transplant, T-cell counts and diversity largely arose from T cells that were newly produced. Surviving recipient T cells and thymic progenitors underlay high day-60 TCRbeta diversity in some patients. After transplant, at about two months, alpha-beta T cells were reportedly derived from several hundred expanded graft clones.

In germline, CDR1 is SEHNR, CDR2 FQNEAQ (reference sequence). This CDR3 is built from 17 residues. With V trimmed by 1 base and J by 3 bases, 7 bases remained unmatched. TCRbeta library construction was performed incorporating unique molecular identifiers. MiXCR was run by TCRdb on the PCR reads, yielding one entry per CDR3 protein. The sample gives 700,000 to 950,000 distinct CDR3 sequences, about 16% of which show up once; roughly 5% is in the top ten. This clonotype was picked up a small number of times. Its antigen remains unidentified. The starting material was PBMCs, mostly from graft donor cells, obtained 360 days after TCRalphabeta/CD19-depleted stem cell transplant. The chain recombines TRBV7-9 with TRBJ2-2; TRBD1 aligns across 8 bases. This sequence was found in a male patient aged 10-17 years who had a stem cell transplant for acute lymphoblastic leukemia, so the T cells may come from the graft donor. The CDR3 region is CASSLGLQTGDTGELFF. The CDR3 DNA reads TGTGCCAGCAGCTTAGGGCTTCAGACAGGGGACACCGGGGAGCTGTTTTTT.